The next 17 T cell receptor beta chains were all read from a single sample in a study of T cell repertoires in cytomegalovirus infection. Their antigen targets remain unknown. TCRdb called the reads again in MiXCR, with one record for every CDR3 protein. In the table there are about 900,000 distinct CDR3 sequences, around 32% of which are singletons. This specimen consisted of cultured CD8+ T cells from PBMCs, obtained from culture after CMV antigen stimulation. These receptors all stem from a human donor in good health (CMV status not recorded). Some clones in this sample may be carry-over from other donors' samples.

The table lists this clonotype with a few counts. V is TRBV6-2 or TRBV6-3 and J is TRBJ1-1; no definite D call. This CDR3 region has 14 residues. Trimming shortened V by 7 bases and J by 3 bases, and 15 bases separated the two germline ends. The germline V gene encodes CDR1 MNHEY and CDR2 SVGEGT. In DNA form, the CDR3 reads TGTGCCAGCACCCTCCCTGACGGGCACACTGAAGCTTTCTTT. Its translation: CASTLPDGHTEAFF.

In its sample, this clonotype was seen once. V usage is TRBV29-1 and J usage is TRBJ2-7; TRBD1 matches 7 bases. CDR1 is SQVTM and CDR2 is ANQGSEA in the germline V gene. Trimming at V came to 0 bases and at J to 2 bases, leaving 7 bases not matched to a gene. The CDR3 spans 15 residues. The CDR3 protein is CSVEEEGDSTYEQYF. The CDR3 DNA is TGCAGCGTTGAAGAGGAAGGGGACAGTACCTACGAGCAGTACTTC.

This clonotype was picked up a small number of times. The J gene is TRBJ1-1, the V gene TRBV7-9, with 11 nucleotides matching TRBD1. This CDR3 is 14 amino acids long. With 3 bases clipped from V and 6 bases from J, the junction kept 3 bases outside the gene matches. Per germline, CDR1 SEHNR and CDR2 FQNEAQ (reference sequence). CDR3 residues: CASSFLDRGPEAFF. CDR3 nucleotides: TGTGCCAGCAGCTTTTTGGACAGGGGGCCTGAAGCTTTCTTT.

V and J are TRBV6-5 and TRBJ2-1; D is uncertain. V lost 4 bases and J lost 8, with 9 bases in between. From germline, CDR1 is MNHEY and CDR2 SVGAGI. The CDR3 loop spans 12 amino acids. The CDR3 DNA reads as TGTGCCAGCAGTTCAGCCTCGGATGAGCAGTTCTTC. Its translation: CASSSASDEQFF.

This clonotype was observed many times. The rearrangement uses TRBV7-2 and TRBJ1-5; possible D gene TRBD1, 5 bases. The CDR3 extends over 15 amino acids. CDR1 is SGHTA, CDR2 FQGNSA, per germline. Trimming removed 4 bases from V and 4 bases from J, with 14 bases in between. CDR3 loop: CASSSMDTLNQPQHF. CDR3 nucleotide sequence: TGTGCCAGCAGCTCAATGGACACCCTTAATCAGCCCCAGCATTTT.

In this sample, this clonotype turned up once. This sequence joins TRBV10-3 and TRBJ1-1; D is perhaps TRBD1 (6 bases). From germline, CDR1 is ENHRY and CDR2 SYGVKD. V was cut by 8 bases and J by 8 bases, with 27 bases left in between. The CDR3 has 16 amino acids. CDR3 coding DNA: TGTGCCATCGGTGGGGGAGACAGGTATAGTAACCGCGAAGCTTTCTTT. Its translation: CAIGGGDRYSNREAFF.

This rearrangement joins TRBV4-1 to TRBJ2-3; D is unresolved. V shed 1 base and J shed 1 base, with 12 bases lying between them. CDR3 length equals 16 residues. Germline V lookup: CDR1 MGHRA, CDR2 YSYEKL. Written as DNA, the CDR3 is TGCGCCAGCAGCCAAGTTTTGGGTGATGGCACAGATACGCAGTATTTT. Translating it yields CASSQVLGDGTDTQYF.

This clonotype appeared a few times. The V and J genes are TRBV24-1 and TRBJ2-1, with no clear D. The V end was cut by 3 bases, the J end by 9 bases, with 8 bases between. Germline V gene data show CDR1 as KGHDR and CDR2 as SFDVKD. The CDR3 is 12 residues long. The CDR3 bases are TGTGCCACCAGTGATCCCGGTAGTGAGCAGTTCTTC. It is translated as CATSDPGSEQFF.

This clonotype showed up just once. The chain's CDR3 is CAISDREETQYF. The CDR3 nucleotides are TGTGCCATTTCGGACAGGGAAGAGACCCAGTACTTC. V gene TRBV15 combines with J gene TRBJ2-5, with 8 bases matching TRBD1. J was trimmed by 3 bases and V by 10 bases; bases with no gene match: 4. CDR3 size: 12 residues. In germline, CDR1 is LNHNV, CDR2 YYDKDF (reference sequence).

The sample holds a few counts of this clonotype. J is TRBJ1-2 and V is TRBV7-9, with D unclear. V was cut by 4 bases and J by 6 bases, with 15 bases left in between. This CDR3 comprises 14 residues. CDR1 is SEHNR and CDR2 is FQNEAQ in the germline V gene (reference sequence). The CDR3 coding sequence is TGTGCCAGCAGCTATCCGGGTCCTGAACATGGCTACACCTTC. This codes for CASSYPGPEHGYTF.

At least ten counts were recorded for this clonotype. The junction departs from the called germline gene at one end, perhaps through a read error. J is TRBJ2-3 and V is TRBV7-2; tentative D call: TRBD2 (6 bases). The CDR3 runs 11 residues. The V gene's germline CDR1 is SGHTA and CDR2 FQGNSA. The CDR3 region has the DNA TGTGCCAGCAGACCATCCGTGGAGGGTAATTTT. Translation gives CASRPSVEGNF.

This clonotype was detected ten times or more. V is TRBV29-1 and J is TRBJ2-7; perhaps TRBD1 as D (6 bases). V lost 4 bases and J lost 6, with 10 bases in between. Per the germline V gene, CDR1 is SQVTM and CDR2 is ANQGSEA. The CDR3 contains 11 residues. The chain's CDR3 is CSVATGSEQYF. The CDR3 nucleotides are TGCAGCGTTGCAACAGGGAGCGAGCAGTACTTC.

V and J are TRBV3-1 and TRBJ2-3, with D perhaps assigned TRBD1 or TRBD2 (5 bases each). The CDR3 consists of 15 residues. Between the trimmed V and J ends, which lost 2 bases and 2 bases, there was a span of 11 bases. Per germline, CDR1 LGHDT and CDR2 YNNKEL (reference sequence). CDR3 coding DNA: TGTGCCAGCAGCCAAAGTCGGGGCATCACAGATACGCAGTATTTT. It translates to CASSQSRGITDTQYF.

The rearrangement links TRBV27 to TRBJ1-1; 7 positions match TRBD1. Germline CDR1 and CDR2: MNHEY and SMNVEV (reference sequence). The CDR3 has 14 amino acids. The ends lost 7 bases at V and 4 bases at J; junction bases unmatched: 9. The CDR3, as DNA: TGTGCCAGCACCTCGGGCGCAGGGGGCACTGAAGCTTTCTTT. Encoded protein: CASTSGAGGTEAFF.

This clonotype was found many times. V and J are TRBV7-2 and TRBJ2-7, with 8 bases matching TRBD2. Germline loops: CDR1 SGHTA, CDR2 FQGNSA. V lost 5 bases, J lost 2 bases, and 8 bases stayed unmatched. This CDR3 comprises 15 residues. The CDR3 protein is CASSRTGGAPYEQYF. In DNA form, the CDR3 reads TGTGCCAGCAGCCGGACCGGGGGGGCGCCCTACGAGCAGTACTTC.

Only a few counts were recorded for this clonotype. The V call is TRBV6-1, the J call TRBJ1-5; D is undetermined. The CDR3 length is 15 residues. The V gene lost 2 bases and the J gene lost 5 bases, with 13 bases spanning the gap. Germline CDR1 is MNHNS and CDR2 is SASEGT. CDR3 protein: CASSEYGGPYQPQHF. The CDR3 DNA reads TGTGCCAGCAGTGAATATGGAGGGCCCTATCAGCCCCAGCATTTT.

The chain uses TRBV15 and TRBJ2-1, with 9 bases aligning to TRBD1. V was pared by 8 bases and J by 1 base, with 3 bases of the junction left unmatched. The CDR3 loop spans 14 amino acids. CDR1 LNHNV and CDR2 YYDKDF come from the germline V gene (reference sequence). In DNA, the CDR3 is TGTGCCACCTTACAGGGGGCATCCTACAATGAGCAGTTCTTC. This translates into CATLQGASYNEQFF.